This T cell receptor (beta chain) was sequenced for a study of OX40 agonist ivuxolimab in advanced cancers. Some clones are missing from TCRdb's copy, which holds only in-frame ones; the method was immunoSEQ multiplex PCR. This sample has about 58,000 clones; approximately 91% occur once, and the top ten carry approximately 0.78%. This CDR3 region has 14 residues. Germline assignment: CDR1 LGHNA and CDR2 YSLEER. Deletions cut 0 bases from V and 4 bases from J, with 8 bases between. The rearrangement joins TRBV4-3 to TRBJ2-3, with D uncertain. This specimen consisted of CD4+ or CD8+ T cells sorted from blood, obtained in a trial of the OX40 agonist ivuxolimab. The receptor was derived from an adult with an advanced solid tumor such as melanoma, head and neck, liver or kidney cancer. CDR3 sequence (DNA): TGCGCCAGCAGCCAAGATCGACGGGCAGATACGCAGTATTTT. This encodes CASSQDRRADTQYF.